These 5 T cell receptor beta chains share one sample of origin, sequenced in a study of blood T cell repertoires in COVID-19. TCRdb's copy holds only in-frame clones and misses some; the assay was immunoSEQ multiplex PCR. The table records some 70,000 clones, around nine tenths of them present only once. The sample was peripheral blood. These receptors all come from a man between 65 and 80 years old with active or convalescent COVID-19.

The rearrangement links TRBV6-5 to TRBJ2-3, with D possibly matching TRBD2 (6 bases). V was trimmed by 4 bases and J by 5 bases, leaving 19 bases between them. Germline values: CDR1 MNHEY, CDR2 SVGAGI. The CDR3 runs to 16 residues. CDR3 nucleotide sequence: TGTGCCAGCAGTTTTACCCCCATGATGCGGGAAGATACGCAGTATTTT. Protein sequence: CASSFTPMMREDTQYF.

This clone came up once. This chain connects TRBV6-5 to TRBJ2-7; 7 bases match TRBD1. CDR1 and CDR2 (germline): MNHEY, SVGAGI. This CDR3 is 14 amino acids long. V lost 6 bases to trimming and J lost 9 bases; unmatched junction nucleotides: 14. The CDR3 nucleotides read TGTGCCAGCAGCAAAGACAGGGAACGACTGGGGCAGTACTTC. Translation: CASSKDRERLGQYF.

The chain employs TRBV2 and TRBJ2-5; TRBD2 matches 10 bases. CDR3 length: 15 residues. The V gene end was trimmed by 3 bases and the J gene end by 1 base; junction bases not matched to a gene: 2. Germline V lookup: CDR1 SNHLY, CDR2 FYNNEI. The CDR3 DNA reads TGTGCCAGCAGTGAGTTAGCGGGGGGCCAAGAGACCCAGTACTTC. Translated: CASSELAGGQETQYF.

J is TRBJ2-2 and V is TRBV18; TRBD2 aligns across 10 bases. Trimming at V came to 3 bases and at J to 1 base, leaving 8 bases not matched to a gene. CDR1 and CDR2 from the germline V gene are KGHSH and LQKENI. This CDR3 is 18 amino acids long. The CDR3 sequence is CASSPRLAGAENTGELFF. Written as DNA, the CDR3 is TGTGCCAGCTCACCTCGGCTAGCGGGGGCCGAGAACACCGGGGAGCTGTTTTTT.

The V gene is TRBV5-4, the J gene TRBJ2-3; 14 bases match TRBD2. The CDR3 is made up of 16 amino acids. Germline V gene lookup returns CDR1 SGHNT and CDR2 YYREEE (reference sequence). V gave up 4 bases and J gave up 6 bases; unmatched junction bases: 7. As DNA, the CDR3 is TGTGCCAGCAGCACAAGACTAGCGGGAGGGCGGGATACGCAGTATTTT. This codes for CASSTRLAGGRDTQYF.